These 32 T cell receptor beta chains were all obtained from the same sample, sequenced in a study of T cell responses to AZD1222 COVID-19 vaccine. The table came from immunoSEQ multiplex PCR; TCRdb's copy has only in-frame clones and leaves some out. The sample includes about 150,000 clones, around nine tenths of them seen just once. Sequenced material: peripheral blood, taken on day 0 of AZD1222 vaccination. The source of these receptors is an adult in good health.

The chain links TRBV4-1 to TRBJ1-2; possible D gene TRBD1, 6 bases. This CDR3 has 16 amino acids. Germline V gives CDR1 MGHRA, CDR2 YSYEKL. Trimming removed 2 bases from V and 13 bases from J, with 26 bases in between. The CDR3 reads CASSQRTRGPETKSTF. The CDR3 DNA sequence: TGCGCCAGCAGCCAAAGAACCAGGGGCCCCGAAACCAAATCCACCTTC.

The rearrangement links TRBV6-6 to TRBJ2-7; D is uncertain. The V gene's germline CDR1 is MNHNY and CDR2 SVGAGI (reference sequence). The CDR3 has 14 residues. The V gene lost 5 bases and the J gene lost 4 bases, with 15 bases spanning the gap. CDR3 protein: CASSPRDIRYEQYF. CDR3 nucleotides: TGTGCCAGCAGTCCCCGAGACATTAGGTACGAGCAGTACTTC.

The chain joins TRBV7-9 to TRBJ1-2, with 7 bases aligning to TRBD1. Germline V gene data show CDR1 as SEHNR and CDR2 as FQNEAQ (reference sequence). The V and J ends lost 5 bases and 11 bases, in that order; junction bases with no gene match: 17. The CDR3 length is 15 residues. The DNA of the CDR3 is TGTGCCAGCAGCCCAACCGGGACAGCCGGAGCAAGTTACACCTTC. Translated, it gives CASSPTGTAGASYTF.

The chain recombines TRBV11-2 with TRBJ1-2; D gene ambiguous. The CDR3 extends over 12 amino acids. Trimming shortened V by 5 bases and J by 7 bases, and 11 bases separated the two germline ends. The germline CDR1 and CDR2 sequences are SGHAT and FQNNGV. CDR3 sequence reads: CASSSRAVGYTF. The CDR3 DNA follows: TGTGCCAGCAGCAGTCGGGCCGTTGGCTACACCTTC.

The chain links TRBV2 to TRBJ2-7; 7 positions match TRBD1. The length of the CDR3 is 13 residues. V lost 6 bases to trimming and J lost 6 bases; unmatched junction nucleotides: 8. Germline V gene sequence: CDR1 SNHLY, CDR2 FYNNEI. In DNA form, the CDR3 reads TGTGCCAGCAGCCCGCAGGGGGAGAGCGAGCAGTACTTC. It specifies CASSPQGESEQYF.

The chain carries TRBV7-2 and TRBJ1-2, with D unresolved. The CDR3 length is 16 residues. The V gene lost 0 bases and the J gene lost 0 bases, with 11 bases spanning the gap. Germline values: CDR1 SGHTA, CDR2 FQGNSA. Written as DNA, the CDR3 is TGTGCCAGCAGCTTAGCGGGCACCAAAGCTAACTATGGCTACACCTTC. Residues: CASSLAGTKANYGYTF.

The chain has TRBV5-1 and TRBJ2-5, with a tentative D call TRBD1 (5 bases). The germline V gene encodes CDR1 SGHRS and CDR2 YFSETQ. The CDR3 has 11 residues. The V end was cut by 8 bases, the J end by 2 bases, with 7 bases between. DNA of the CDR3: TGCGCCAGTCAGGGTCAAGAGACCCAGTACTTC. This translates into CASQGQETQYF.

This chain joins TRBV10-2 and TRBJ1-5; D is possibly TRBD1 (6 bases). CDR3 length: 15 amino acids. Trimming removed 2 bases from V and 0 bases from J, with 8 bases in between. Germline CDR1 and CDR2: WSHSY and SAAADI. Here the CDR3 DNA reads TGCGCCAGCAGTGAGCAGGGGTATAGCAATCAGCCCCAGCATTTT. As protein: CASSEQGYSNQPQHF.

The J gene is TRBJ2-5, the V gene TRBV5-1; the match to TRBD2 covers 14 bases. V lost 4 bases, J lost 5 bases, and 7 bases stayed unmatched. CDR3 length equals 16 residues. Germline CDR1 reads SGHRS; CDR2 reads YFSETQ. The CDR3 DNA reads TGCGCCAGCAGCAAGGGACTAGCGGGGGAGCAGGAGACCCAGTACTTC. Amino acids: CASSKGLAGEQETQYF.

The chain links TRBV6-5 to TRBJ1-5; D call uncertain. Trimming cost V 8 bases and J 3 bases, with 8 bases left between them. Germline CDR1 is MNHEY and CDR2 is SVGAGI. This CDR3 is 12 amino acids long. The CDR3 DNA sequence: TGTGCCAGCGGCTGGAACAATCAGCCCCAGCATTTT. Translated: CASGWNNQPQHF.

V and J are TRBV6-1 and TRBJ1-3, with D hard to call. CDR3 length: 15 residues. V was pared by 2 bases and J by 1 base, with 9 bases between. Germline V gives CDR1 MNHNS, CDR2 SASEGT. CDR3 nucleotide sequence: TGTGCCAGCAGTGAATTTGAGTCATCTGGAAACACCATATATTTT. Translation gives CASSEFESSGNTIYF.

The chain employs TRBV5-1 and TRBJ2-7; 8 nucleotides align to TRBD1. J gave up 5 bases and V 0 bases, and 7 bases lay outside the gene matches. In germline, CDR1 is SGHRS, CDR2 YFSETQ. There are 15 residues in the CDR3. CDR3 loop: CASSLAVTGVHEQYF. Written as DNA, the CDR3 is TGCGCCAGCAGCTTGGCCGTGACAGGGGTCCACGAGCAGTACTTC.

This chain connects TRBV5-4 to TRBJ1-3, with 11 bases identical to TRBD1. Trimming at V came to 4 bases and at J to 0 bases, leaving 12 bases not matched to a gene. Looked up from germline, CDR1 is SGHNT and CDR2 is YYREEE (reference sequence). The CDR3 sequence is 19 residues long. The CDR3 sequence: CASSKTGTGGVSSGNTIYF. The CDR3 DNA reads TGTGCCAGCAGCAAGACCGGGACAGGGGGGGTAAGCTCTGGAAACACCATATATTTT.

This clone was detected only once. The CDR3 is CASSLQGYGYTF. CDR3 nucleotides: TGTGCCAGCAGCTTACAGGGCTATGGCTACACCTTC. V and J are TRBV7-8 and TRBJ1-2; possibly TRBD1 for D (5 bases). CDR3 size: 12 residues. CDR1 SGHVS and CDR2 FQNEAQ come from the germline V gene. The ends were cut back, 2 bases at V and 4 bases at J, with 5 bases in the middle. Full variable domain (outside the CDR3, taken from reference TRBV7-8 and TRBJ1-2): GAGVSQSPRYKVAKRGQDVALRCDPISGHVSLFWYQQALGQGPEFLTYFQNEAQLDKSGLPSDRFFAERPEGSVSTLKIQRTQQEDSAVYLCASSLQGYGYTFGSGTRLTVV.

This clone was seen a few times. The V call is TRBV4-3, the J call TRBJ2-5; 10 bases match TRBD1. This CDR3 contains 16 residues. Germline values: CDR1 LGHNA, CDR2 YSLEER. V lost 0 bases and J lost 4; bases outside the gene matches: 5. The chain's CDR3 is CASSQEPTGGGETQYF. The CDR3 nucleotides read TGCGCCAGCAGCCAAGAGCCGACAGGGGGCGGAGAGACCCAGTACTTC.

The chain joins TRBV4-2 to TRBJ1-2; maybe TRBD1 (5 bases). The V end was cut by 0 bases, the J end by 0 bases, with 23 bases between. Germline V gene data show CDR1 as LGHNA and CDR2 as YNFKEQ. CDR3 length: 20 residues. CDR3 sequence (DNA): TGTGCCAGCAGCCAAGAGGGGGGTAGGGATCCGCACCTGACTAACTATGGCTACACCTTC. Translation gives CASSQEGGRDPHLTNYGYTF.

This chain connects TRBV4-1 to TRBJ1-1; 10 bases are shared with TRBD1. CDR3 size: 18 residues. J gave up 0 bases and V 1 base, and 8 bases lay outside the gene matches. In germline, CDR1 is MGHRA, CDR2 YSYEKL. CDR3 sequence: CASSQGPLGQGLNTEAFF. CDR3 nucleotides: TGCGCCAGCAGCCAAGGCCCCCTGGGACAGGGGTTGAACACTGAAGCTTTCTTT.

This clone came up a few times. The chain has TRBV5-1 and TRBJ2-7; 10 bases align to TRBD1. There are 16 residues in the CDR3. Germline V gene lookup returns CDR1 SGHRS and CDR2 YFSETQ. V dropped 3 bases and J dropped 5; count of bases not matched to a gene: 11. The CDR3 DNA reads TGCGCCAGCAGCTCGTTACCGGGACAGGGGCACGACGAGCAGTACTTC. It encodes CASSSLPGQGHDEQYF.

The gene calls are TRBV27 and TRBJ1-2; 10 nucleotides match TRBD1. Germline CDR1 and CDR2: MNHEY and SMNVEV (reference sequence). This CDR3 has 14 residues. The V gene end was trimmed by 0 bases and the J gene end by 7 bases; junction bases not matched to a gene: 2. CDR3 bases: TGTGCCAGCAGTTTATCCCGGACAGGGGGTGGCTACACCTTC. As protein: CASSLSRTGGGYTF.

This clone appeared a single time. The chain carries TRBV27 and TRBJ2-7; D gene unclear. V lost 3 bases and J lost 3, with 15 bases in between. CDR1 is MNHEY and CDR2 is SMNVEV in the germline V gene (reference sequence). The CDR3 is 15 amino acids. The CDR3, as DNA: TGTGCCAGCAGTTTCACGGCAGACCCTTACTACGAGCAGTACTTC. It translates to CASSFTADPYYEQYF.

The chain employs TRBV19 and TRBJ1-5, with no clear D. This CDR3 has 14 residues. Looked up from germline, CDR1 is LNHDA and CDR2 is SQIVND (reference sequence). V was cut by 3 bases and J by 5 bases, with 11 bases left in between. The CDR3 DNA is TGTGCCAGTAGTATTAAAGGTCGCGATCAGCCCCAGCATTTT. Amino acid sequence: CASSIKGRDQPQHF.

This chain links TRBV28 with TRBJ1-2, with a weak D call TRBD1 (5 bases). The CDR3 sequence is 14 residues long. Germline loops: CDR1 MDHEN, CDR2 SYDVKM. Trimming left V 3 bases short and J 4 bases short, with 12 bases between. CDR3 sequence: CASSFGTGFYGYTF. The DNA of the CDR3 is TGTGCCAGCAGTTTCGGAACAGGTTTCTATGGCTACACCTTC.

The chain combines TRBV9 with TRBJ2-5, with a possible D match to TRBD2 (6 bases). V was cut by 0 bases and J by 2 bases, with 14 bases left in between. The CDR3 has 16 residues. Germline values: CDR1 SGDLS, CDR2 YYNGEE. For the CDR3, the DNA is TGTGCCAGCAGCGTAGGGAAAAGGGGACTTCAAGAGACCCAGTACTTC. It is translated as CASSVGKRGLQETQYF.

The rearrangement joins TRBV28 to TRBJ2-3; D gene ambiguous. CDR3 length: 15 amino acids. Trimming stripped 1 base from V and 4 bases from J, with 12 bases between. CDR1 and CDR2 from the germline V gene are MDHEN and SYDVKM. The CDR3 reads CASSLYTTRSDTQYF. CDR3 DNA: TGTGCCAGCAGTTTATACACGACCAGGTCAGATACGCAGTATTTT. Together with reference TRBV28 and TRBJ2-3, the CDR3 gives the full variable domain: DVKVTQSSRYLVKRTGEKVFLECVQDMDHENMFWYRQDPGLGLRLIYFSYDVKMKEKGDIPEGYSVSREKKERFSLILESASTNQTSMYLCASSLYTTRSDTQYFGPGTRLTVL.

This chain joins TRBV7-2 and TRBJ2-7; TRBD1 aligns across 8 bases. CDR1 is SGHTA and CDR2 is FQGNSA in the germline V gene. The V gene end was trimmed by 4 bases and the J gene end by 5 bases; junction bases not matched to a gene: 7. This CDR3 comprises 14 residues. The CDR3 region has the DNA TGTGCCAGCAGCTCGGACAGGGTTAGGAACGAGCAGTACTTC. Amino acids: CASSSDRVRNEQYF.

In its sample, this clone was seen once. The rearrangement links TRBV28 to TRBJ2-7; 10 bases match TRBD1. The V segment lost 6 bases and the J segment 1 base; nucleotides outside the gene matches: 6. CDR3 length: 15 residues. Germline loops: CDR1 MDHEN, CDR2 SYDVKM. Here the CDR3 DNA reads TGTGCCAGCAGACGACGGGACAGGGGTTCCTACGAGCAGTACTTC. It yields the protein CASRRRDRGSYEQYF.

This clone was recorded a few times. The rearrangement uses TRBV5-6 and TRBJ2-5; unclear D gene. The V end was cut by 2 bases, the J end by 1 base, with 3 bases between. Germline V CDR1 and CDR2: SGHDT, YYEEEE. The CDR3 sequence is 12 residues long. CDR3 coding DNA: TGTGCCAGCAGCTTTATCCAAGAGACCCAGTACTTC. It specifies CASSFIQETQYF.

This clone was seen once. The chain couples TRBV24-1 to TRBJ1-2; D not certain. V was trimmed by 1 base and J by 3 bases, leaving 8 bases between them. This CDR3 region has 14 residues. CDR1 is KGHDR and CDR2 is SFDVKD in the germline V gene. The CDR3 coding sequence is TGTGCCACCAGTGATTTCGGCAGGCACTATGGCTACACCTTC. It is translated as CATSDFGRHYGYTF.

This clone was recorded once. The V and J genes are TRBV27 and TRBJ1-4, with TRBD1 as a possible D gene (5 bases). Germline values: CDR1 MNHEY, CDR2 SMNVEV (reference sequence). The length of the CDR3 is 15 residues. V dropped 2 bases and J dropped 5 bases, with 12 bases sitting between them. CDR3 residues: CASSLIDRLNEKLFF. DNA for the CDR3: TGTGCCAGCAGTTTAATTGACAGACTGAATGAAAAACTGTTTTTT.

The V call is TRBV28, the J call TRBJ1-2; D gene unclear. The V and J ends lost 3 bases and 7 bases respectively, with 9 bases between them. Germline V CDR1 and CDR2: MDHEN, SYDVKM. The CDR3 totals 12 residues. DNA of the CDR3: TGTGCCAGCAGTTTGGGTATCATTGGCTACACCTTC. Its translation: CASSLGIIGYTF.

J is TRBJ2-3 and V is TRBV18, with D maybe TRBD1 (5 bases). Trimming left V 3 bases short and J 2 bases short, with 12 bases between. Germline assignment: CDR1 KGHSH and CDR2 LQKENI. The CDR3 loop spans 15 amino acids. The CDR3 spells CASSPSQGYTDTQYF. For the CDR3, the DNA is TGTGCCAGCTCACCTTCCCAGGGATACACAGATACGCAGTATTTT.

The V call is TRBV6-5, the J call TRBJ2-7, with a possible D match to TRBD1 (5 bases). Looked up from germline, CDR1 is MNHEY and CDR2 is SVGAGI. The ends were cut back, 2 bases at V and 7 bases at J, with 12 bases in the middle. The length of the CDR3 is 13 residues. The CDR3 DNA reads as TGTGCCAGCAGTTACAGGGGTGCCGTAGAGCAGTACTTC. Protein sequence: CASSYRGAVEQYF.